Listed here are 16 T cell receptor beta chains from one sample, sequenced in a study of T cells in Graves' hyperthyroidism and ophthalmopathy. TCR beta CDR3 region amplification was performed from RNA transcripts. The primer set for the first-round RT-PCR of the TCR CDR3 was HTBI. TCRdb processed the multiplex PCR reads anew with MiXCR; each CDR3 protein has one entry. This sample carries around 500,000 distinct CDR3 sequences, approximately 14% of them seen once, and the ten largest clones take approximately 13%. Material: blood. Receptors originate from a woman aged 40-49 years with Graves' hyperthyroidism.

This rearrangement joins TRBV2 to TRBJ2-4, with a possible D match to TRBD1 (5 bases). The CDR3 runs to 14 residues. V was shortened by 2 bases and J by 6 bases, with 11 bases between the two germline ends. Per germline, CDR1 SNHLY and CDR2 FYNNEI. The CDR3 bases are TGTGCCAGCAGTGAACGCCAGGGTTTAAACATTCAGTACTTC. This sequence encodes CASSERQGLNIQYF.

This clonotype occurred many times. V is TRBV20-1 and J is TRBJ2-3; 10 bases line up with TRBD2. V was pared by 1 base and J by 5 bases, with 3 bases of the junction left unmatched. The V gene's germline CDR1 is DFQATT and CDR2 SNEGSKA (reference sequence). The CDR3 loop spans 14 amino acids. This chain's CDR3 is CSARASGSKDTQYF. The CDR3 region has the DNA TGCAGTGCTAGAGCTAGCGGGAGTAAAGATACGCAGTATTTT.

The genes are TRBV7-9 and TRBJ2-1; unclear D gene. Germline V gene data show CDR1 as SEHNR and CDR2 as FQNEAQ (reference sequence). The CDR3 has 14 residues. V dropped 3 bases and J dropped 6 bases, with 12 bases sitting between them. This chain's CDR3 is CASSFSRSPNEQFF. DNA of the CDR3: TGTGCCAGCAGCTTTAGCAGGAGTCCCAATGAGCAGTTCTTC.

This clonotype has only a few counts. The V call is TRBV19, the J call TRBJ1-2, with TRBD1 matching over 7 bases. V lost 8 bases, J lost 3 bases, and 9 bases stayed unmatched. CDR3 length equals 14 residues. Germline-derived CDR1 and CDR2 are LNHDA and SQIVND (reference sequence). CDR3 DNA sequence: TGTGCCAGTCACCTCTGGACAGGTGACTATGGCTACACCTTC. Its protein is CASHLWTGDYGYTF. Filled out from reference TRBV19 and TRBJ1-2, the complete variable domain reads DGGITQSPKYLFRKEGQNVTLSCEQNLNHDAMYWYRQDPGQGLRLIYYSQIVNDFQKGDIAEGYSVSREKKESFPLTVTSAQKNPTAFYLCASHLWTGDYGYTFGSGTRLTVV.

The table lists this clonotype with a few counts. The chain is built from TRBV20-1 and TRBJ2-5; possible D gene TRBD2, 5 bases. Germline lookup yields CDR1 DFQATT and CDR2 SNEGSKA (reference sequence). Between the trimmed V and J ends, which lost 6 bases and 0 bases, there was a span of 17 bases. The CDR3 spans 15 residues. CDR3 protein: CSAQRMEVDQETQYF. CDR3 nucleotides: TGCAGTGCCCAAAGGATGGAGGTCGACCAAGAGACCCAGTACTTC.

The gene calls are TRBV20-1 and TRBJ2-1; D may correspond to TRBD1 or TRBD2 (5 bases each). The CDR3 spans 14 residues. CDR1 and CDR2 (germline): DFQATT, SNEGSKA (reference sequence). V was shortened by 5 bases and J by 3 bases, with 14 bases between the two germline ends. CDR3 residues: CSADPGLGYNEQFF. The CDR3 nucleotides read TGCAGTGCTGATCCGGGGCTTGGCTACAATGAGCAGTTCTTC.

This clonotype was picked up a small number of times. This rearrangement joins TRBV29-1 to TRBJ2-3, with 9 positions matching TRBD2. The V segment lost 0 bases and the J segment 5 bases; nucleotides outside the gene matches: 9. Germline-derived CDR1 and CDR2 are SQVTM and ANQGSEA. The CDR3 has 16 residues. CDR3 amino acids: CSVEDQLAGVIDTQYF. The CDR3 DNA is TGCAGCGTTGAAGATCAATTAGCGGGAGTGATAGATACGCAGTATTTT.

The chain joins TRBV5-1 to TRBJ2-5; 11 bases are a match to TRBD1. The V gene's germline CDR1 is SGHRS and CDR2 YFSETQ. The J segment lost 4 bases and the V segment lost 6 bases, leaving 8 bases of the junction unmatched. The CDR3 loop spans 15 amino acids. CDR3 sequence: CASTPTGTGGETQYF. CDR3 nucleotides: TGCGCCAGCACCCCAACAGGGACAGGGGGAGAGACCCAGTACTTC.

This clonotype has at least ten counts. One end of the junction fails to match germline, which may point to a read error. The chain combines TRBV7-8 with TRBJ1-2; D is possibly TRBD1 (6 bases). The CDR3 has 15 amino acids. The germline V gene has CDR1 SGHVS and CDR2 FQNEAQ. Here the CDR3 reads CANSSQPGQIYGYTF. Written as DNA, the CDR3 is TGTGCCAACAGCTCCCAGCCGGGACAAATCTATGGCTACACCTTC.

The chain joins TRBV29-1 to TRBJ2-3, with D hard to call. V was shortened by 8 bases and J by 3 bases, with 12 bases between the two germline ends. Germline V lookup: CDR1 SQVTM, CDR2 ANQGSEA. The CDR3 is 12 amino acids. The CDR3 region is CSLVPGTDTQYF. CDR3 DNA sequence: TGCAGCCTCGTCCCCGGGACAGATACGCAGTATTTT.

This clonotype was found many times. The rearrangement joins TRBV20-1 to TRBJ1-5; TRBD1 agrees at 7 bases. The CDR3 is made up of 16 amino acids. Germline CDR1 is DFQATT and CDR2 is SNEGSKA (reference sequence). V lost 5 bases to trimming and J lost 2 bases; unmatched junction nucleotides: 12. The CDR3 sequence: CSARDSGAWGNQPQHF. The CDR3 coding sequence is TGCAGTGCTCGGGACAGCGGGGCTTGGGGCAATCAGCCCCAGCATTTT.

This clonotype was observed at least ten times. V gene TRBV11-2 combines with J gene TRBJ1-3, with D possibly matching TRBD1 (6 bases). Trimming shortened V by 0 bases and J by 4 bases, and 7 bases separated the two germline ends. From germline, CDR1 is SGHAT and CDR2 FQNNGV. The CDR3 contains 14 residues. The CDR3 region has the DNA TGTGCCAGCAGCTTAGAACAGGGAGGAAACACCATATATTTT. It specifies CASSLEQGGNTIYF.

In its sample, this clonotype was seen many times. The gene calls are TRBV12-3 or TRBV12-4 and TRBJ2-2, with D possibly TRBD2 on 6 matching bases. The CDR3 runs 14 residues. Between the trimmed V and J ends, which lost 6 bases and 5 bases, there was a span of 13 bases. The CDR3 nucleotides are TGTGCCAGCAGCTTTAATGGGGGGACCGGGGAGCTGTTTTTT. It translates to CASSFNGGTGELFF.

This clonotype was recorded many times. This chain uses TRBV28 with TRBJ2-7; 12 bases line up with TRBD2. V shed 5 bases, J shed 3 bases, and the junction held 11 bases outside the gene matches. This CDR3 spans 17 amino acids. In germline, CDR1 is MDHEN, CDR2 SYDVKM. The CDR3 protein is CASSLTPLAGGFYEQYF. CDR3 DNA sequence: TGTGCCAGCAGTCTGACCCCACTAGCGGGAGGTTTCTACGAGCAGTACTTC.

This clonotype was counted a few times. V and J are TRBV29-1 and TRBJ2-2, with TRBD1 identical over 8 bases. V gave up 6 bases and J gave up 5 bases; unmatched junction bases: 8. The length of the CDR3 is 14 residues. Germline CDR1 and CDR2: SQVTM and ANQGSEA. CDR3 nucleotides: TGCAGCGTGGAGGGACAGGACCTAACCGGGGAGCTGTTTTTT. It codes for CSVEGQDLTGELFF.

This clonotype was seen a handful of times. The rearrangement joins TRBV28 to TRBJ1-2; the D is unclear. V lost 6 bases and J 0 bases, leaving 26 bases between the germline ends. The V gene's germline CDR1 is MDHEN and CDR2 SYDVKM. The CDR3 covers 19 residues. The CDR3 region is CASRFFFTSGGRSNYGYTF. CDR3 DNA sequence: TGTGCCAGCAGATTCTTCTTTACCTCGGGAGGCCGGTCTAACTATGGCTACACCTTC.